The next 19 T cell receptor beta chains were all read from a single sample in a study of T cell responses to AZD1222 COVID-19 vaccine. The method was immunoSEQ multiplex PCR; TCRdb's version includes in-frame clones alone and lacks a portion of them. The repertoire holds 110,000 or so clones, roughly nine tenths seen once, with about 3% in the top ten. Here the sequenced sample was peripheral blood, taken 28 days after the second AZD1222 dose. The receptors were gathered from an adult who received the AZD1222 COVID-19 vaccine.

This rearrangement joins TRBV20-1 to TRBJ1-4; 8 positions match TRBD1. The CDR3 is 17 amino acids. Germline values: CDR1 DFQATT, CDR2 SNEGSKA (reference sequence). J was trimmed by 0 bases and V by 3 bases; bases with no gene match: 9. The CDR3 DNA reads TGCAGTGCTAGTAGGACAGGGAGGGGGGCAACTAATGAAAAACTGTTTTTT. Its translation: CSASRTGRGATNEKLFF.

The chain links TRBV11-2 to TRBJ2-3; D unclear. V dropped 6 bases and J dropped 6 bases, with 7 bases sitting between them. Germline lookup yields CDR1 SGHAT and CDR2 FQNNGV. The CDR3 has 11 residues. This chain's CDR3 is CASRRWDTQYF. In DNA form, the CDR3 reads TGTGCCAGCAGGCGGTGGGATACGCAGTATTTT.

This chain connects TRBV3-1 (or the pseudogene TRBV3-2) to TRBJ1-2, with TRBD1 matching 8 bases. Germline CDR1 LGHDT, CDR2 YNNKEL (reference sequence). This CDR3 has 13 residues. V shed 6 bases, J shed 2 bases, and the junction held 2 bases outside the gene matches. Written as DNA, the CDR3 is TGTGCCAGCAGACAGGGGGGGAACTATGGCTACACCTTC. Protein product: CASRQGGNYGYTF.

V and J are TRBV12-5 and TRBJ1-2; D remains unclear. Trimming took off 0 bases at V and 3 bases at J, with 20 bases between the two ends. Germline V gene data show CDR1 as LGHNT and CDR2 as FRNRAP. CDR3 length: 18 residues. The CDR3, as DNA: TGTGCTAGTGGTTTGGTAGAGGGAAAAGGAACGGATTACTATGGCTACACCTTC. The encoded protein is CASGLVEGKGTDYYGYTF. Drawing the rest from reference TRBV12-5 and TRBJ1-2, the complete variable domain is DARVTQTPRHKVTEMGQEVTMRCQPILGHNTVFWYRQTMMQGLELLAYFRNRAPLDDSGMPKDRFSAEMPDATLATLKIQPSEPRDSAVYFCASGLVEGKGTDYYGYTFGSGTRLTVV.

The chain links TRBV27 to TRBJ2-1; 9 bases align to TRBD1. V dropped 3 bases and J dropped 4; count of bases not matched to a gene: 7. This CDR3 has 16 residues. Germline V lookup: CDR1 MNHEY, CDR2 SMNVEV (reference sequence). CDR3 DNA sequence: TGTGCCAGCAGTTTGGAGGGGACAGGGCCTTACAATGAGCAGTTCTTC. It encodes CASSLEGTGPYNEQFF.

This clone has just one count. The V gene is TRBV2, the J gene TRBJ1-2; tentative D call: TRBD1 (5 bases). This CDR3 region has 12 residues. V lost 8 bases to trimming and J lost 8 bases, with 15 bases between them. CDR1 and CDR2 from the germline V gene are SNHLY and FYNNEI. The CDR3: CASGATPRGYTF. As DNA, the CDR3 is TGTGCCAGCGGGGCTACCCCTAGGGGCTACACCTTC.

This chain joins TRBV11-3 and TRBJ2-7; D not certain. The CDR3 runs 14 residues. V was pared by 4 bases and J by 0 bases, with 10 bases between. Germline V CDR1 and CDR2: SGHNT, YENEEA. This chain's CDR3 is CASSSPPASYEQYF. In DNA, the CDR3 is TGTGCCAGCAGCTCCCCCCCGGCCTCCTACGAGCAGTACTTC.

The chain is built from TRBV6-5 and TRBJ2-5, with D possibly TRBD2 on 6 matching bases. V dropped 8 bases and J dropped 12 bases, with 19 bases sitting between them. Germline CDR1 is MNHEY and CDR2 is SVGAGI. The CDR3 loop spans 12 amino acids. This CDR3 reads CASWGTFSRKYF. In DNA, the CDR3 is TGTGCCAGCTGGGGGACTTTTTCCCGGAAGTACTTC.

This chain links TRBV11-2 with TRBJ1-2, with 7 bases matching TRBD1. The CDR3 runs to 13 residues. From germline, CDR1 is SGHAT and CDR2 FQNNGV. V was clipped by 3 bases and J by 3 bases; unmatched bases: 1. Here the CDR3 DNA reads TGTGCCAGCAGCTTGGGGACAGACTATGGCTACACCTTC. It translates to CASSLGTDYGYTF.

The chain is built from TRBV3-1 (or the pseudogene TRBV3-2) and TRBJ1-4; D is unclear. The CDR3 covers 12 residues. Germline values: CDR1 LGHDT, CDR2 YNNKEL (reference sequence). Trimming took 3 bases from V and 14 from J, leaving 13 bases between them. CDR3 in amino acids: CASSQSRAVLFF. In DNA, the CDR3 is TGTGCCAGCAGCCAGTCTCGGGCGGTTCTGTTTTTT.

This chain joins TRBV7-8 and TRBJ2-3; a weak D match, TRBD2 (6 bases). Trimming cost V 2 bases and J 2 bases, with 11 bases left between them. The CDR3 totals 15 residues. Germline loops: CDR1 SGHVS, CDR2 FQNEAQ. The CDR3 region has the DNA TGTGCCAGCAGCTTACGGGACTCAACCACAGATACGCAGTATTTT. This encodes CASSLRDSTTDTQYF.

The chain links TRBV6-5 to TRBJ1-2; maybe TRBD1 (5 bases). Germline lookup yields CDR1 MNHEY and CDR2 SVGAGI. Trimming shortened V by 5 bases and J by 4 bases, and 11 bases separated the two germline ends. This CDR3 is built from 13 residues. The CDR3 spells CASSPGRLYGYTF. The CDR3 nucleotides are TGTGCCAGCAGTCCGGGACGTCTCTATGGCTACACCTTC.

CDR3 residues: CASSLPPNTEAFF. The CDR3, as DNA: TGTGCCAGCAGCCTTCCACCGAACACTGAAGCTTTCTTT. This chain uses TRBV7-8 with TRBJ1-1; D remains unclear. V shed 5 bases and J shed 1 base, with 8 bases lying between them. Per germline, CDR1 SGHVS and CDR2 FQNEAQ. CDR3 length: 13 amino acids.

The CDR3 sequence is CASSLEGGMNEQFF. The CDR3 nucleotides are TGTGCCAGCAGCTTAGAGGGGGGGATGAATGAGCAGTTCTTC. The chain uses TRBV11-3 and TRBJ2-1, with 7 bases fitting TRBD2. The germline V gene has CDR1 SGHNT and CDR2 YENEEA. With 0 bases clipped from V and 7 bases from J, the junction kept 3 bases outside the gene matches. The length of the CDR3 is 14 residues.

Points on this clone: A read error may produce the germline difference seen at one junction end. V usage is TRBV2 and J usage is TRBJ1-3; D remains ambiguous. The CDR3 length is 18 residues. Germline V lookup: CDR1 SNHLY, CDR2 FYNNEI. CDR3 in DNA: TGTGCCAGCAGAGAAGATACCTCGGGGAAGAGGACTGGAAACACCATATATTTT. Translation gives CASREDTSGKRTGNTIYF.

The chain combines TRBV6-5 with TRBJ1-6, with 8 bases aligning to TRBD1. V was clipped by 8 bases and J by 7 bases; unmatched bases: 7. Germline V CDR1 and CDR2: MNHEY, SVGAGI. This CDR3 spans 14 amino acids. The CDR3 protein is CASGSDRVNSPLHF. The DNA for the CDR3 is TGTGCCAGCGGCTCGGACAGGGTAAATTCACCCCTCCACTTT.

The chain has TRBV28 and TRBJ1-4, with D possibly being TRBD1 (6 bases). This CDR3 spans 16 amino acids. Germline assignment: CDR1 MDHEN and CDR2 SYDVKM. Deletions cut 6 bases from V and 5 bases from J, with 19 bases between. The CDR3 DNA reads TGTGCCAGCAGAGAATCCATCGGACAGAGCAATGAAAAACTGTTTTTT. This gives the protein CASRESIGQSNEKLFF.

The chain is built from TRBV10-2 and TRBJ1-5; 7 bases line up with TRBD1. The CDR3 contains 15 residues. Trimming cost V 1 base and J 4 bases; bases outside gene matches: 4. In germline, CDR1 is WSHSY, CDR2 SAAADI. The CDR3 loop reads CASSELSGGNQPQHF. DNA of the CDR3: TGCGCCAGCAGTGAGTTATCAGGGGGGAATCAGCCCCAGCATTTT.

This clone was found once. The chain is built from TRBV7-8 and TRBJ2-3, with 9 bases identical to TRBD2. The germline V gene encodes CDR1 SGHVS and CDR2 FQNEAQ. The junction had 9 bases not matched to a gene; V was cut back by 5 bases and J by 6 bases. The CDR3 totals 15 residues. The chain's CDR3 is CASSPGSGGRDTQYF. The CDR3 bases are TGTGCCAGCAGCCCTGGGAGCGGGGGGAGGGATACGCAGTATTTT.